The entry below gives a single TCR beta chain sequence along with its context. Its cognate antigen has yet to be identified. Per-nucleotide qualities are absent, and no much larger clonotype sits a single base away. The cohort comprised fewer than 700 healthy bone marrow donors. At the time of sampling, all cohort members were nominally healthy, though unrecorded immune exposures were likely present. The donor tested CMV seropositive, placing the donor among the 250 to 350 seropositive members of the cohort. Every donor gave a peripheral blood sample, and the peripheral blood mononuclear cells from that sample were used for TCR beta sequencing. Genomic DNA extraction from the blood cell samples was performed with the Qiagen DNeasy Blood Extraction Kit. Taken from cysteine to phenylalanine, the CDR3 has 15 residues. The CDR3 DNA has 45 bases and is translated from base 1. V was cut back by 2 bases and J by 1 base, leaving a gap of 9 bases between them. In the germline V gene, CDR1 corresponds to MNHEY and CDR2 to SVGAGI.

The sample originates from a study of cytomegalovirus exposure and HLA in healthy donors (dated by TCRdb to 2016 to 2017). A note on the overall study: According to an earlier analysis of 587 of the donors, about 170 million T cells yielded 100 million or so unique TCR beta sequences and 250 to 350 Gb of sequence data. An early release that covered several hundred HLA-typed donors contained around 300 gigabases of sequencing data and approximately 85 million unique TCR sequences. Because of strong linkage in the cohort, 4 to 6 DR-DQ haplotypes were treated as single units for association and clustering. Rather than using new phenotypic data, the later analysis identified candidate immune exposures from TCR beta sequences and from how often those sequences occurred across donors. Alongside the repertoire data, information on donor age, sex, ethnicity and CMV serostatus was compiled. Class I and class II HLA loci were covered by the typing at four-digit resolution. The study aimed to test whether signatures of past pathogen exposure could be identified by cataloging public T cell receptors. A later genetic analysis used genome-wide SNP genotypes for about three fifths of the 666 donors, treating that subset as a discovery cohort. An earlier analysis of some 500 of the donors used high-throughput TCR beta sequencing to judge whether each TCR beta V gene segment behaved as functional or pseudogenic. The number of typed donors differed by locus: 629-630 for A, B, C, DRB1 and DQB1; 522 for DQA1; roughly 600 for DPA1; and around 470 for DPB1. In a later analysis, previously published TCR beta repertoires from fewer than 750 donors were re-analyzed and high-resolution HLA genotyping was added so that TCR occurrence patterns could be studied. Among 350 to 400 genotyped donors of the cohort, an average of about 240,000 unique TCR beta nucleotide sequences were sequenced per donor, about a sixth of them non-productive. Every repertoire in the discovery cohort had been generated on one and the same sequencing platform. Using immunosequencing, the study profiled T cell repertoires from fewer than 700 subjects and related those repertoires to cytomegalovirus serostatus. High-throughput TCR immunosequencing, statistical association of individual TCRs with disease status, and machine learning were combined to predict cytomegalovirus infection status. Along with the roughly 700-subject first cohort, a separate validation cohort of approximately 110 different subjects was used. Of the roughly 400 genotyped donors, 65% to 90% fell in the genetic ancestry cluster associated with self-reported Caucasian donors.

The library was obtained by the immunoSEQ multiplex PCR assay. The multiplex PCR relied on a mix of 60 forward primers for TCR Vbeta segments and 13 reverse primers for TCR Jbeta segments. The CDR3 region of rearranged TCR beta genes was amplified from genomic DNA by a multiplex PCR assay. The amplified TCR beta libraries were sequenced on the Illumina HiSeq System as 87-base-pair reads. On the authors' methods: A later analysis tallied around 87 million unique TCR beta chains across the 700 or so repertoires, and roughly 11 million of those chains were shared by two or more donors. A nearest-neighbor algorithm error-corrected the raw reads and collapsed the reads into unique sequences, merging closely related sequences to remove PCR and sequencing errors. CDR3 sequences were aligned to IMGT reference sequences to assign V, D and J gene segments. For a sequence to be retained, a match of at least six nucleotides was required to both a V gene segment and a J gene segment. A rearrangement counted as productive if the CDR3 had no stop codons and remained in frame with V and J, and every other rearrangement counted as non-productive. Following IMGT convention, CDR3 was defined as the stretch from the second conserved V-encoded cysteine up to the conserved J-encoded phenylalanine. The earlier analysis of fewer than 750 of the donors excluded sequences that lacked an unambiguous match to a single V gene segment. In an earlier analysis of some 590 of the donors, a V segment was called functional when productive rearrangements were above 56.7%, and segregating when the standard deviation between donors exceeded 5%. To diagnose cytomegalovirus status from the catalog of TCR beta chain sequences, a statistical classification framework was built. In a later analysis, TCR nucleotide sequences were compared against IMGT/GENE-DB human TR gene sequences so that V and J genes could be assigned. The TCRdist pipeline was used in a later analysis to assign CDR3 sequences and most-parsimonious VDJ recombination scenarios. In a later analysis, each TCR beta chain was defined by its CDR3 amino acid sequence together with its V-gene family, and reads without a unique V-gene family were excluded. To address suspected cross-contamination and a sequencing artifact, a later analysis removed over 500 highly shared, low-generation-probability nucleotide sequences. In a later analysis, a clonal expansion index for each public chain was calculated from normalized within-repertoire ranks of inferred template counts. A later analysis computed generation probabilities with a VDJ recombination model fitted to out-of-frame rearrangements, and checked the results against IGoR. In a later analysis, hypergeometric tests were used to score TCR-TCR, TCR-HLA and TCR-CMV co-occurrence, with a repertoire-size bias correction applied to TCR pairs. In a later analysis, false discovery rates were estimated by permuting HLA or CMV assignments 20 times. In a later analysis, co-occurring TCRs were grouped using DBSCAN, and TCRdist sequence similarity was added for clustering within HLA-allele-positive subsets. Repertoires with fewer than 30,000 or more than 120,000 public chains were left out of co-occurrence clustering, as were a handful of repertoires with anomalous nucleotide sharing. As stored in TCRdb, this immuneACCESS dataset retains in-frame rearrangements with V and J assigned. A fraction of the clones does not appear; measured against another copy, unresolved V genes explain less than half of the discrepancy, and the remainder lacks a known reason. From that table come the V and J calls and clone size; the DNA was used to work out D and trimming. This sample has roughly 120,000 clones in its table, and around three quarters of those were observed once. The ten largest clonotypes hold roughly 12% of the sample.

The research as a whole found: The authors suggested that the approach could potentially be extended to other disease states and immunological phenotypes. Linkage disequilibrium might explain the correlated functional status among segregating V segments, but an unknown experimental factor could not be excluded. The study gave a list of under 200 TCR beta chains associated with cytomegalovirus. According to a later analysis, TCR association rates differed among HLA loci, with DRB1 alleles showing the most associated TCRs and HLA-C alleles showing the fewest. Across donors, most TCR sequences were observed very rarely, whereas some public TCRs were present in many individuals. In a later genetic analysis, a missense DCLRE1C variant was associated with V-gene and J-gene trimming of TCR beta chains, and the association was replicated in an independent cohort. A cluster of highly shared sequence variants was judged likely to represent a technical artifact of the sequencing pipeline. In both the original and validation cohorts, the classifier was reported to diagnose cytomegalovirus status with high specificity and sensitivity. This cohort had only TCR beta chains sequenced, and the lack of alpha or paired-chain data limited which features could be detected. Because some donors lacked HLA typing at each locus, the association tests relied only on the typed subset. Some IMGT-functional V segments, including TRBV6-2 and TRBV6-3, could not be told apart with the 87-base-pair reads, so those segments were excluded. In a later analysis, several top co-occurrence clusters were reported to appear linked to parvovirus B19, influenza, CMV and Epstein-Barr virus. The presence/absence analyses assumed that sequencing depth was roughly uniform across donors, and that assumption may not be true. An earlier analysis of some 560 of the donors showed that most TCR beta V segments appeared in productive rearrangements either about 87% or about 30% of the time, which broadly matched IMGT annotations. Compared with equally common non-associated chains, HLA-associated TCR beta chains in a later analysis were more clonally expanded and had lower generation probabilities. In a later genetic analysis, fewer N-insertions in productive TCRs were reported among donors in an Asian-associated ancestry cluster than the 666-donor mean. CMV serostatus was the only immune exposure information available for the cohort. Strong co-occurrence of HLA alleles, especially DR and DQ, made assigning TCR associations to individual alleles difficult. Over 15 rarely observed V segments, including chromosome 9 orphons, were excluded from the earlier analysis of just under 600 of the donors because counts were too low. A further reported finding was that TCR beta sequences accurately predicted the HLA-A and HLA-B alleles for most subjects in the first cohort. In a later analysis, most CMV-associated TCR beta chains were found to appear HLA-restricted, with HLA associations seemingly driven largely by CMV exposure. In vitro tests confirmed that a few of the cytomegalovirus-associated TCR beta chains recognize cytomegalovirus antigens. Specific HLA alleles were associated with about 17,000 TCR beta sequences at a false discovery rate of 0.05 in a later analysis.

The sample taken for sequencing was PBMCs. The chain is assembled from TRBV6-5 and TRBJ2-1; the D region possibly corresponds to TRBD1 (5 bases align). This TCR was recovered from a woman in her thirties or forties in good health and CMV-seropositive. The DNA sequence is TGTGCCAGCAGTTACAGGGGTAGATCCTACAATGAGCAGTTCTTC. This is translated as CASSYRGRSYNEQFF.